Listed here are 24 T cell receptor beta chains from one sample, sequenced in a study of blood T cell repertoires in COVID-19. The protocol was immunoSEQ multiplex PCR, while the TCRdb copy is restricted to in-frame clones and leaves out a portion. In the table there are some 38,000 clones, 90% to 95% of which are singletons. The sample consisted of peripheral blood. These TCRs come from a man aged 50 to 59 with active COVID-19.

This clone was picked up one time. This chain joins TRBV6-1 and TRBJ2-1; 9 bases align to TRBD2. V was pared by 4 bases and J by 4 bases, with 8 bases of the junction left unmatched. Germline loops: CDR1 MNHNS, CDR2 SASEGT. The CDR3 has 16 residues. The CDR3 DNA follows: TGTGCCAGCAGTGGCCTCTTAGCGGGAGCTTACAATGAGCAGTTCTTC. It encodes CASSGLLAGAYNEQFF.

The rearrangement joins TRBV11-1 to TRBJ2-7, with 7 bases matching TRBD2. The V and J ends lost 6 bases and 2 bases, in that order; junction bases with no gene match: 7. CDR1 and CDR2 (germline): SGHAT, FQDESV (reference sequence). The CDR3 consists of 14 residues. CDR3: CASSSSGATYEQYF. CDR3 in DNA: TGTGCCAGCAGTTCCAGCGGGGCGACCTACGAGCAGTACTTC. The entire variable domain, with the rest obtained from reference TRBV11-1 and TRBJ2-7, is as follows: EAEVAQSPRYKITEKSQAVAFWCDPISGHATLYWYRQILGQGPELLVQFQDESVVDDSQLPKDRFSAERLKGVDSTLKIQPAELGDSAMYLCASSSSGATYEQYFGPGTRLTVT.

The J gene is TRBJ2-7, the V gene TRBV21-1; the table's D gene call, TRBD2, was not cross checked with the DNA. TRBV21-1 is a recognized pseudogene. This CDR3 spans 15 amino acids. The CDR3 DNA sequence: TGTGCCAGCAGCAAACGGGTGGGTTTCGGCTACGAGCAGTACTTC. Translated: CASSKRVGFGYEQYF.

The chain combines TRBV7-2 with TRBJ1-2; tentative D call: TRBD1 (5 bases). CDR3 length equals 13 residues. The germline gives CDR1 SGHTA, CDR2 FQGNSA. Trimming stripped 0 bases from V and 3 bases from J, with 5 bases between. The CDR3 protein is CASSLARDYGYTF. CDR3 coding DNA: TGTGCCAGCAGCTTAGCCAGGGACTATGGCTACACCTTC.

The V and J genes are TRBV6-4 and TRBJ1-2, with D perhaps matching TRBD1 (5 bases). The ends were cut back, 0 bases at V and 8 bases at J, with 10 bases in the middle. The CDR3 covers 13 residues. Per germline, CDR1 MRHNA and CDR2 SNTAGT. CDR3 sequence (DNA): TGTGCCAGCAGTGACTCTCAGGGAAGAGGCTACACCTTC. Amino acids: CASSDSQGRGYTF.

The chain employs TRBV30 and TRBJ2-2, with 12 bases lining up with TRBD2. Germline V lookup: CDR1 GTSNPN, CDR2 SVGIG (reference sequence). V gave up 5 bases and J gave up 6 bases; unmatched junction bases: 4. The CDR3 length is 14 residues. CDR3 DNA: TGTGCCTGGTACCTAGCGGGAGGGGCCGGGGAGCTGTTTTTT. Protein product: CAWYLAGGAGELFF.

The CDR3 DNA sequence: TGTGCCAGCAGCCCTCAGATGTCTTCTGGTGGCTACACCTTC. Translation gives CASSPQMSSGGYTF. This chain links TRBV7-2 with TRBJ1-2; D unclear. Per the germline V gene, CDR1 is SGHTA and CDR2 is FQGNSA. V gave up 5 bases and J gave up 7 bases, with 17 bases separating them. This CDR3 contains 14 residues.

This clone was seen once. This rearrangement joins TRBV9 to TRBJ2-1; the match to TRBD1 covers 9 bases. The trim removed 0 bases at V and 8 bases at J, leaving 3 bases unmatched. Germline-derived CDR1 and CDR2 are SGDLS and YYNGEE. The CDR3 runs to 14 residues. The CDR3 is CASSVGGTGYEQFF. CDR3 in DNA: TGTGCCAGCAGCGTAGGTGGGACAGGGTATGAGCAGTTCTTC.

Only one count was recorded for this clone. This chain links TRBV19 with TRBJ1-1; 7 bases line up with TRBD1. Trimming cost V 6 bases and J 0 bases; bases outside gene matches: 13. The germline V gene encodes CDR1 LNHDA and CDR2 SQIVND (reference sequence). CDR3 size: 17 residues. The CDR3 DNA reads TGTGCCAGTAGCCCCATCACTCCACAGGGGATGAACACTGAAGCTTTCTTT. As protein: CASSPITPQGMNTEAFF.

This chain's CDR3 is CASSRTRGLAYEQYF. The CDR3 coding sequence is TGTGCCAGTAGCAGAACGAGGGGGCTAGCCTACGAGCAGTACTTC. The chain uses TRBV19 and TRBJ2-7, with 7 bases fitting TRBD1. CDR3 length: 15 residues. Looked up from germline, CDR1 is LNHDA and CDR2 is SQIVND (reference sequence). V lost 6 bases and J lost 2; bases outside the gene matches: 10. Combining the CDR3 with reference TRBV19 and TRBJ2-7 gives the whole variable domain DGGITQSPKYLFRKEGQNVTLSCEQNLNHDAMYWYRQDPGQGLRLIYYSQIVNDFQKGDIAEGYSVSREKKESFPLTVTSAQKNPTAFYLCASSRTRGLAYEQYFGPGTRLTVT.

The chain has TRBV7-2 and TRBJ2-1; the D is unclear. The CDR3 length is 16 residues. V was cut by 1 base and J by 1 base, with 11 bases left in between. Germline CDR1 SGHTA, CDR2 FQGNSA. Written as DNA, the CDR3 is TGTGCCAGCAGCTTAGAAGGTCAGCGTTCCTACAATGAGCAGTTCTTC. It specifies CASSLEGQRSYNEQFF.

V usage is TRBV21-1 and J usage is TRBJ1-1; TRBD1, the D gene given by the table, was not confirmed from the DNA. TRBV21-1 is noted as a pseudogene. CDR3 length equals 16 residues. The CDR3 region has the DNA TGTGCCAGCAGCAAAAGAGAGGGGGCGATGAACACTGAAGCTTTCTTT. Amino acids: CASSKREGAMNTEAFF.

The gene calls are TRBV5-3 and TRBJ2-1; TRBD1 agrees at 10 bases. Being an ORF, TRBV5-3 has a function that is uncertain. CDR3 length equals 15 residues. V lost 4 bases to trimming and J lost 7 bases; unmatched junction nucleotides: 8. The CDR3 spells CARSPGQGVTNEQFF. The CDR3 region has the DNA TGTGCCAGAAGCCCCGGACAGGGGGTAACGAATGAGCAGTTCTTC.

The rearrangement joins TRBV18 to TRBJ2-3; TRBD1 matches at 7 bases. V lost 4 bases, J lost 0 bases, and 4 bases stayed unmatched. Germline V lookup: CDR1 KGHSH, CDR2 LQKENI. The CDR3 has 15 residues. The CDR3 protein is CASSRNRGSTDTQYF. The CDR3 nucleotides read TGTGCCAGCTCACGTAACAGGGGCAGCACAGATACGCAGTATTTT.

The CDR3 DNA reads as TGTGCCAGCAGTCCCCGGACCGCCGAGGGAGAAAAACTGTTTTTT. Translated, it gives CASSPRTAEGEKLFF. The chain employs TRBV6-6 and TRBJ1-4, with no clear D. The CDR3 spans 15 residues. Germline loops: CDR1 MNHNY, CDR2 SVGAGI (reference sequence). The V end lost 5 bases, the J end lost 8 bases, and 18 bases lay between the germline ends.

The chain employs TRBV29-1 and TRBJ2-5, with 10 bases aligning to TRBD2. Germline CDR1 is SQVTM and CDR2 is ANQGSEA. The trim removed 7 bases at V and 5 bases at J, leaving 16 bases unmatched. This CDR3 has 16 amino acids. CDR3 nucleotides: TGCAGCGCCCTCGGAGCGCTAGCGGGAGAATGGGAGACCCAGTACTTC. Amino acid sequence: CSALGALAGEWETQYF.

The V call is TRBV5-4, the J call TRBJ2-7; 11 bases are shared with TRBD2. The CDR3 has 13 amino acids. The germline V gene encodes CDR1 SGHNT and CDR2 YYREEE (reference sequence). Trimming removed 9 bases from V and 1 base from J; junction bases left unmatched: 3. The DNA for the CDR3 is TGTGCCACAGGGACTAGCGGTTCCTACGAGCAGTACTTC. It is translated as CATGTSGSYEQYF.

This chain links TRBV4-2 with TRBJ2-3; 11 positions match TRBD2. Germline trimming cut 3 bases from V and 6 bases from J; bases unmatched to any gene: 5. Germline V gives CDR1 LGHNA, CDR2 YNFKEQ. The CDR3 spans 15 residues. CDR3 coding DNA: TGTGCCAGCAGCCAGGGTAGCGGGGGGGCGGATACGCAGTATTTT. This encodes CASSQGSGGADTQYF.

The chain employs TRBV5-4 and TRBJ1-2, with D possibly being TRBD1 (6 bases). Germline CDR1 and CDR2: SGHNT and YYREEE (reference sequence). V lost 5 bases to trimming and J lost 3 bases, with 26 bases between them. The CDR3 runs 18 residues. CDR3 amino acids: CASSNRWQGPSSDYGYTF. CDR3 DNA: TGTGCCAGCAGTAATCGGTGGCAGGGGCCCTCCTCTGACTATGGCTACACCTTC. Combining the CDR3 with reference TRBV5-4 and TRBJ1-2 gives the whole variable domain ETGVTQSPTHLIKTRGQQVTLRCSSQSGHNTVSWYQQALGQGPQFIFQYYREEENGRGNFPPRFSGLQFPNYSSELNVNALELDDSALYLCASSNRWQGPSSDYGYTFGSGTRLTVV.

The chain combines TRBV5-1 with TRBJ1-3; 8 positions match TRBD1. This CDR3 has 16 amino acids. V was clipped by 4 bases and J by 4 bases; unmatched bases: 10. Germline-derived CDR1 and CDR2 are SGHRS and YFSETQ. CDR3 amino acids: CASSPYPGGEGNTIYF. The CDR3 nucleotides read TGCGCCAGCAGCCCCTACCCAGGGGGCGAAGGAAACACCATATATTTT.

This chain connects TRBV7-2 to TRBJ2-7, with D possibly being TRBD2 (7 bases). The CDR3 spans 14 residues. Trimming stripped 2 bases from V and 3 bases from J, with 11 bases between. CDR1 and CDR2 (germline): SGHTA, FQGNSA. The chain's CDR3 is CASSLREGVYEQYF. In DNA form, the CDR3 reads TGTGCCAGCAGCTTAAGGGAGGGGGTCTACGAGCAGTACTTC.

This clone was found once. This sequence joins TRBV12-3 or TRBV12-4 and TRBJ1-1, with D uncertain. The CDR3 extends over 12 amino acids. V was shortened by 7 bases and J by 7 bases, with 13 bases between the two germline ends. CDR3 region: CASTPGGIEAFF. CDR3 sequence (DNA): TGTGCCAGCACCCCGGGCGGGATTGAAGCTTTCTTT.

DNA for the CDR3: TGTGCCAGCAGTCGAGGAGGGGAGGCTAACTATGGCTACACCTTC. Its protein is CASSRGGEANYGYTF. The V and J genes are TRBV7-9 and TRBJ1-2; TRBD1 is a possible D gene (5 bases). The CDR3 is made up of 15 amino acids. V was cut by 6 bases and J by 0 bases, with 14 bases left in between. From germline, CDR1 is SEHNR and CDR2 FQNEAQ (reference sequence).

This chain's CDR3 is CASSEARGLTEQYF. CDR3 coding DNA: TGTGCCAGCAGTGAAGCGCGTGGTCTTACCGAGCAGTACTTC. This rearrangement joins TRBV6-1 to TRBJ2-7; D gene unclear. The CDR3 is 14 residues long. The germline V gene encodes CDR1 MNHNS and CDR2 SASEGT. Trimming pared 0 bases from V and 6 bases from J, leaving 12 bases between.